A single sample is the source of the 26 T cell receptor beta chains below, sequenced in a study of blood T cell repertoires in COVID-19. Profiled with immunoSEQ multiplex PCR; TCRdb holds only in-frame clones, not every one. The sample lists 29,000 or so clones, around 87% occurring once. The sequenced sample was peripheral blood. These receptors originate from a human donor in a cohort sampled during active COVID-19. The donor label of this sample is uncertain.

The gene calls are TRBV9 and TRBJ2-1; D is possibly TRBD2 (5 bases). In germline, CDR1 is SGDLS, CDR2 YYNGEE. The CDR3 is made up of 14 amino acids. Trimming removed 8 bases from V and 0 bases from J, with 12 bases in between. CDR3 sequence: CASTIASSYNEQFF. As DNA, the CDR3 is TGTGCCAGTACGATAGCGAGCTCCTACAATGAGCAGTTCTTC. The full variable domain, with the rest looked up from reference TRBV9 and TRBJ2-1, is DSGVTQTPKHLITATGQRVTLRCSPRSGDLSVYWYQQSLDQGLQFLIQYYNGEERAKGNILERFSAQQFPDLHSELNLSSLELGDSALYFCASTIASSYNEQFFGPGTRLTVL.

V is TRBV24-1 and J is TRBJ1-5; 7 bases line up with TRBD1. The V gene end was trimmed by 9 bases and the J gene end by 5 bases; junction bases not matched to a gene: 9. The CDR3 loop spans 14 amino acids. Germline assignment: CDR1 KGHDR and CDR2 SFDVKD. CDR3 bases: TGTGCCACCTCCCCGGGACAGCCGTATCAGCCCCAGCATTTT. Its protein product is CATSPGQPYQPQHF.

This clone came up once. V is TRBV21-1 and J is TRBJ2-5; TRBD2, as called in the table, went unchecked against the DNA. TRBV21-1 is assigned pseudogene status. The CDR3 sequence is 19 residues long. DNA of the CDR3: TGTGCCAGCAGCACGCAGCAGGGTGGGGACTGGGGCAGCGGACGGACCCAGTACTTC. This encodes CASSTQQGGDWGSGRTQYF.

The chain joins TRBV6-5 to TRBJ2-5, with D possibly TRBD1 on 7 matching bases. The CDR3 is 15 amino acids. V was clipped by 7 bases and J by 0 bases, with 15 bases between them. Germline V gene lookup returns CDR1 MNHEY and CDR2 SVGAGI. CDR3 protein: CASTEGAGYQETQYF. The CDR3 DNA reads TGTGCCAGCACCGAGGGGGCGGGGTACCAAGAGACCCAGTACTTC.

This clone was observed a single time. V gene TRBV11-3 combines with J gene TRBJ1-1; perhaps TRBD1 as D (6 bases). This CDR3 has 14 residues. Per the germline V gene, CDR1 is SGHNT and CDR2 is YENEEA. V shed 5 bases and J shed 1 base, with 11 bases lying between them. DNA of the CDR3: TGTGCCAGCAGCGCCCGGACAGAGAACACTGAAGCTTTCTTT. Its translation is CASSARTENTEAFF.

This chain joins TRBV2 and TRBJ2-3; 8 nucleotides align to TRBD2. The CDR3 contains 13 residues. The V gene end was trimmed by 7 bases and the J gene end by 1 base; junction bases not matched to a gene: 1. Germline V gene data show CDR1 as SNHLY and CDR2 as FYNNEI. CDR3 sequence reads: CASTLAGTDTQYF. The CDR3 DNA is TGTGCCAGCACACTAGCGGGCACAGATACGCAGTATTTT.

This chain's CDR3 is CASSSPGHKAYEQYF. The CDR3 DNA follows: TGTGCCAGCAGCTCCCCGGGACATAAAGCCTACGAGCAGTACTTC. This chain links TRBV11-3 with TRBJ2-7, with D possibly matching TRBD1 (6 bases). The CDR3 runs 15 residues. Germline lookup yields CDR1 SGHNT and CDR2 YENEEA. Trimming pared 4 bases from V and 2 bases from J, leaving 15 bases between. The variable domain in full, with the rest retrieved from reference TRBV11-3 and TRBJ2-7, is EAGVVQSPRYKIIEKKQPVAFWCNPISGHNTLYWYLQNLGQGPELLIRYENEEAVDDSQLPKDRFSAERLKGVDSTLKIQPAELGDSAVYLCASSSPGHKAYEQYFGPGTRLTVT.

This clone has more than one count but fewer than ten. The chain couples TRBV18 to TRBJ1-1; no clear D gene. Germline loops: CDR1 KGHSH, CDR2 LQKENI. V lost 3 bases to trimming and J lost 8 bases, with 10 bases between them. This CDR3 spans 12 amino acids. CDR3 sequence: CASSPIAEEAFF. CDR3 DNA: TGTGCCAGCTCACCTATCGCAGAAGAAGCTTTCTTT.

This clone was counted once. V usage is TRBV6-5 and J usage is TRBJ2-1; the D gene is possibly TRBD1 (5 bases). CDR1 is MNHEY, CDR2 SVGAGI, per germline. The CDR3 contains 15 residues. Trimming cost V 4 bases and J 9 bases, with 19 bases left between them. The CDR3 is CASSSQTRVVSEQFF. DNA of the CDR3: TGTGCCAGCAGTTCGCAGACCAGGGTCGTTAGTGAGCAGTTCTTC.

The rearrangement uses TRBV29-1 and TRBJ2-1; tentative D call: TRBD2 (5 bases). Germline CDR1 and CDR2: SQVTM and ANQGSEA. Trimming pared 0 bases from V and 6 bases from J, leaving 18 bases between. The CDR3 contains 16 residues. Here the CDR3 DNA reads TGCAGCGTTGAAGAGTGGGCTAGCAGCCCAGCCAATGAGCAGTTCTTC. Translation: CSVEEWASSPANEQFF.

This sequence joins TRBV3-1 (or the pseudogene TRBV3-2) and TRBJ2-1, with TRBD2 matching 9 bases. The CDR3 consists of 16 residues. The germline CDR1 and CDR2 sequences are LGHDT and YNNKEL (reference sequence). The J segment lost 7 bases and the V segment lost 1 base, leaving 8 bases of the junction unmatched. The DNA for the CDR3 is TGTGCCAGCAGCCAAGGGCTAGCGGGACAATTTAATGAGCAGTTCTTC. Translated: CASSQGLAGQFNEQFF.

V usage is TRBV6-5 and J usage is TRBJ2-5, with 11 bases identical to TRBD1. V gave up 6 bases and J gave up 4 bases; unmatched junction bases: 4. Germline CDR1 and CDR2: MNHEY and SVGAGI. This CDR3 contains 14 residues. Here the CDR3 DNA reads TGTGCCAGCAGGTCGGACAGGGGGCGAGAGACCCAGTACTTC. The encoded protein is CASRSDRGRETQYF.

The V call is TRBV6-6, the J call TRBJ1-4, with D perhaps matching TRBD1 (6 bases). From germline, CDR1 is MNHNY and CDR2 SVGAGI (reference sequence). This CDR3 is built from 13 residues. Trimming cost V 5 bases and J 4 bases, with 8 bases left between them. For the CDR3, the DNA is TGTGCCAGCAGTCTACAGGGTAATGAAAAACTGTTTTTT. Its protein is CASSLQGNEKLFF.

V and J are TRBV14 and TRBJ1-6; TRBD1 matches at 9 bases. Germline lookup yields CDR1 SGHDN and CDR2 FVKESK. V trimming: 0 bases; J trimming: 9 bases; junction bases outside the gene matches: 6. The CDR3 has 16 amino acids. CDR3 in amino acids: CASSQEEYRGRSPLHF. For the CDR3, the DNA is TGTGCCAGCAGCCAAGAGGAGTACAGGGGGCGTTCACCCCTCCACTTT.

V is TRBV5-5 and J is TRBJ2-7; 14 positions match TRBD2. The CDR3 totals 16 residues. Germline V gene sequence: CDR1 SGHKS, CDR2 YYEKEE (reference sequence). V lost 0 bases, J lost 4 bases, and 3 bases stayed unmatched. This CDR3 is CASSLGLAGGPYEQYF. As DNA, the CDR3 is TGTGCCAGCAGCTTGGGACTAGCGGGAGGGCCTTACGAGCAGTACTTC.

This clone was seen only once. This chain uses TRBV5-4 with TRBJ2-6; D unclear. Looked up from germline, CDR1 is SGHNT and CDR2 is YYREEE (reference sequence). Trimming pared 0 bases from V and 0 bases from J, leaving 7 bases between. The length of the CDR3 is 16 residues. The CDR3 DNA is TGTGCCAGCAGCTTGGGAGATAACTCTGGGGCCAACGTCCTGACTTTC. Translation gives CASSLGDNSGANVLTF. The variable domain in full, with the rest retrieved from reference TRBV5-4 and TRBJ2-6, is ETGVTQSPTHLIKTRGQQVTLRCSSQSGHNTVSWYQQALGQGPQFIFQYYREEENGRGNFPPRFSGLQFPNYSSELNVNALELDDSALYLCASSLGDNSGANVLTFGAGSRLTVL.

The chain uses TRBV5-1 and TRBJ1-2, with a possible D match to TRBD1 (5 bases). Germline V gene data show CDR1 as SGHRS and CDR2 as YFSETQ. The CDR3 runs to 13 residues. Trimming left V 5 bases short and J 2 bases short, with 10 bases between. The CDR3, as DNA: TGCGCCAGCAGTCAAGACAGCAACTATGGCTACACCTTC. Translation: CASSQDSNYGYTF.

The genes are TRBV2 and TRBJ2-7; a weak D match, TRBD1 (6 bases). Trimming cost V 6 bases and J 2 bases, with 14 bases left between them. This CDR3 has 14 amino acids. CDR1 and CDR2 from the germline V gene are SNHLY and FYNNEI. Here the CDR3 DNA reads TGTGCCAGCAGGGGGGAACAGGGCCCCTACGAGCAGTACTTC. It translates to CASRGEQGPYEQYF.

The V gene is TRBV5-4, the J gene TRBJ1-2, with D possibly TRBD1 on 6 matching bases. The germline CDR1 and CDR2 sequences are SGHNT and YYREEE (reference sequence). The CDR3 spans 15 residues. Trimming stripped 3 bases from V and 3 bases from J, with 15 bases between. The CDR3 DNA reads TGTGCCAGCAGCTCAAAGGCTGGGGGCGACTATGGCTACACCTTC. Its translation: CASSSKAGGDYGYTF. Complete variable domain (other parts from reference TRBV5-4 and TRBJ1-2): ETGVTQSPTHLIKTRGQQVTLRCSSQSGHNTVSWYQQALGQGPQFIFQYYREEENGRGNFPPRFSGLQFPNYSSELNVNALELDDSALYLCASSSKAGGDYGYTFGSGTRLTVV.

CDR3: CASSLSSSAEAFF. In nucleotides, the CDR3 is TGTGCCAGCAGCTTAAGCTCATCGGCTGAAGCTTTCTTT. The V call is TRBV7-8, the J call TRBJ1-1; D uncertain. Trimming shortened V by 2 bases and J by 6 bases, and 10 bases separated the two germline ends. Germline V gene data show CDR1 as SGHVS and CDR2 as FQNEAQ. The CDR3 extends over 13 amino acids.

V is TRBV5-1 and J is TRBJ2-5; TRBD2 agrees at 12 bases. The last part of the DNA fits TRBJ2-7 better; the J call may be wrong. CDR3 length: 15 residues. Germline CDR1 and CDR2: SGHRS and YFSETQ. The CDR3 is CASSGLAGNSYEQYF. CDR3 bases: TGCGCCAGCAGCGGACTAGCGGGAAACTCCTACGAGCAGTACTTC.

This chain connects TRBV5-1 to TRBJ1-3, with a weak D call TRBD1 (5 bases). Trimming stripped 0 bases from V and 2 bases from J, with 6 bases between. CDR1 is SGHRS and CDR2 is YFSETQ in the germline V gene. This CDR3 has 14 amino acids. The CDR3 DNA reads TGCGCCAGCAGCTTGGGGGGCGCTGGAAACACCATATATTTT. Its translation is CASSLGGAGNTIYF.

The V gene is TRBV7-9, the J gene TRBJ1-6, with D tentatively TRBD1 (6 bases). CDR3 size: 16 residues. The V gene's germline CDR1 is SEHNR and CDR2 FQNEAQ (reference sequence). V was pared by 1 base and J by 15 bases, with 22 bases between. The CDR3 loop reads CASSLEMARGPPFLHF. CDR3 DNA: TGTGCCAGCAGCTTAGAGATGGCCAGGGGTCCCCCGTTCCTCCACTTT.

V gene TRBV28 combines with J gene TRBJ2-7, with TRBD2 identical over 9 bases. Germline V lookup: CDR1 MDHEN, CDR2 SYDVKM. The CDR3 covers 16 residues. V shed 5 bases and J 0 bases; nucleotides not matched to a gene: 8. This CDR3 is CASSPHAGGLSYEQYF. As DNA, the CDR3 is TGTGCCAGCAGTCCTCATGCGGGAGGGCTCTCCTACGAGCAGTACTTC. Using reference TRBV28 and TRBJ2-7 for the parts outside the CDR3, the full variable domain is DVKVTQSSRYLVKRTGEKVFLECVQDMDHENMFWYRQDPGLGLRLIYFSYDVKMKEKGDIPEGYSVSREKKERFSLILESASTNQTSMYLCASSPHAGGLSYEQYFGPGTRLTVT.

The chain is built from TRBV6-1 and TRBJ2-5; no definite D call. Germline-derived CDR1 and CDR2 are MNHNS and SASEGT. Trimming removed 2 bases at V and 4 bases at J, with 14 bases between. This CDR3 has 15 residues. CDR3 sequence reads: CASSEYPGRRETQYF. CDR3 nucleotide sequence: TGTGCCAGCAGTGAATACCCAGGTCGCCGAGAGACCCAGTACTTC.

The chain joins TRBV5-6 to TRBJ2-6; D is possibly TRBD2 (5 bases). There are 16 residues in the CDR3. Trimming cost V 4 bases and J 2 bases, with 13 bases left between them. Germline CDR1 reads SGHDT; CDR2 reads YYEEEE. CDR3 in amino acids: CASSPWRGTGANVLTF. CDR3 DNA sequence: TGTGCCAGCAGCCCCTGGAGAGGGACTGGGGCCAACGTCCTGACTTTC.